This passage covers 9 T cell receptor beta chains from one sample sequenced in a study of cytomegalovirus exposure and HLA in healthy donors. PCR primers comprised 60 Vbeta and 13 Jbeta primers. Measured with immunoSEQ multiplex PCR; TCRdb has only the in-frame clones, and not every one. The table shows about 150,000 clones, with roughly 70% occurring only once. The sequencing sample was made of PBMCs. The receptors stem from a man aged 30-40 years in good health and CMV-seronegative.

The rearrangement uses TRBV2 and TRBJ2-7; maybe TRBD1 (6 bases). The CDR3 length is 15 residues. V lost 1 base, J lost 1 base, and 11 bases lay in between. Germline V gene data show CDR1 as SNHLY and CDR2 as FYNNEI. In nucleotides, the CDR3 is TGTGCCAGCAGTGAAGGCGACAGGAGATCCTACGAGCAGTACTTC. Amino acid sequence: CASSEGDRRSYEQYF.

V gene TRBV5-1 combines with J gene TRBJ1-4, with 10 bases lining up with TRBD1. Germline-derived CDR1 and CDR2 are SGHRS and YFSETQ. CDR3 size: 15 residues. With V trimmed by 4 bases and J by 7 bases, 7 bases remained unmatched. CDR3 sequence: CASSLRQGATEKLFF. CDR3 DNA sequence: TGCGCCAGCAGCCTCCGACAGGGGGCGACTGAAAAACTGTTTTTT. The complete variable domain, with remaining parts taken from reference TRBV5-1 and TRBJ1-4, reads KAGVTQTPRYLIKTRGQQVTLSCSPISGHRSVSWYQQTPGQGLQFLFEYFSETQRNKGNFPGRFSGRQFSNSRSEMNVSTLELGDSALYLCASSLRQGATEKLFFGSGTQLSVL.

The chain recombines TRBV6-5 with TRBJ1-6, with a tentative D call TRBD1 (5 bases). Germline V lookup: CDR1 MNHEY, CDR2 SVGAGI. V was pared by 3 bases and J by 6 bases, with 9 bases between. The CDR3 runs to 14 residues. The CDR3 is CASSYGRVNSPLHF. CDR3 nucleotides: TGTGCCAGCAGTTATGGCAGGGTTAATTCACCCCTCCACTTT.

The table lists this clone with a count of one. V gene TRBV6-6 combines with J gene TRBJ1-5; D not certain. Trimming pared 2 bases from V and 7 bases from J, leaving 18 bases between. Germline assignment: CDR1 MNHNY and CDR2 SVGAGI (reference sequence). This CDR3 contains 16 residues. In DNA form, the CDR3 reads TGTGCCAGCAGTTACCCGGGGATTCAGAGCGAGCAGCCCCAGCATTTT. Translation gives CASSYPGIQSEQPQHF.

V and J are TRBV28 and TRBJ2-3; D gene unclear. The germline V gene encodes CDR1 MDHEN and CDR2 SYDVKM. The CDR3 is 12 amino acids. V was cut by 5 bases and J by 4 bases, with 7 bases left in between. CDR3: CASSVQADTQYF. CDR3 sequence (DNA): TGTGCCAGCAGTGTACAAGCAGATACGCAGTATTTT.

This chain uses TRBV21-1 with TRBJ2-4; the D call in the table, TRBD1, was not verified against the DNA. TRBV21-1 is a listed pseudogene. There are 19 residues in the CDR3. CDR3 sequence (DNA): TGTGCCAGCAGCAATTTTGGGACAGGGGGGCACCTAGCCAAAAACATTCAGTACTTC. Translated: CASSNFGTGGHLAKNIQYF.

J is TRBJ2-7 and V is TRBV6-1, with 7 bases matching TRBD1. Trimming took 3 bases from V and 3 from J; bases not matched to a gene: 8. CDR1 and CDR2 (germline): MNHNS, SASEGT. The CDR3 is 15 residues long. CDR3 nucleotide sequence: TGTGCCAGCAGTGATCGGGACAGTATTTTCTACGAGCAGTACTTC. This gives the protein CASSDRDSIFYEQYF.

The CDR3 protein is CASSLGGGANTEAFF. As DNA, the CDR3 is TGCGCCAGCAGCTTGGGTGGGGGCGCGAACACTGAAGCTTTCTTT. The gene calls are TRBV5-1 and TRBJ1-1, with D possibly being TRBD1 (6 bases). Germline CDR1 and CDR2: SGHRS and YFSETQ. V dropped 0 bases and J dropped 1 base, with 10 bases sitting between them. The CDR3 consists of 15 residues.

The CDR3 here is CASSLWGLAGEPQDAQYF. In nucleotides, the CDR3 is TGTGCCAGCAGTTTATGGGGACTAGCGGGGGAGCCACAGGACGCGCAGTATTTT. The gene calls are TRBV27 and TRBJ2-3; 14 nucleotides agree with TRBD2. With V trimmed by 1 base and J by 10 bases, 13 bases remained unmatched. The CDR3 spans 18 residues. Per germline, CDR1 MNHEY and CDR2 SMNVEV (reference sequence).